This TCR beta chain emerged from a study of CD8 T cells in ankylosing spondylitis. This clonotype has a handful of counts. Its antigen is as yet unknown. General observations from the study: Significantly higher representation of disease-linked clones was reported for matched ankylosing spondylitis synovial fluid.

Libraries for TCR beta were made by quantitative 5'-RACE with molecular barcodes. TCRdb passed the 5' RACE reads through MiXCR, listing each CDR3 protein once. The table shows roughly 240,000 distinct CDR3 sequences, with under 35% occurring only once. Germline V CDR1 and CDR2: DFQATT, SNEGSKA (reference sequence). The V and J ends lost 3 bases and 7 bases, in that order; junction bases with no gene match: 10. CDR3 length: 14 residues. This chain joins TRBV20-1 and TRBJ2-7; the match to TRBD1 covers 9 bases. This clonotype was obtained from a male donor with ankylosing spondylitis or in good health (not recorded which). The sequencing input was blood, either unsorted or a sorted T cell fraction (not recorded which). The CDR3 DNA reads TGCAGTGCTAGGGAAAACAGGGGGCTGGTAGAGCAGTACTTC. Translation gives CSARENRGLVEQYF.